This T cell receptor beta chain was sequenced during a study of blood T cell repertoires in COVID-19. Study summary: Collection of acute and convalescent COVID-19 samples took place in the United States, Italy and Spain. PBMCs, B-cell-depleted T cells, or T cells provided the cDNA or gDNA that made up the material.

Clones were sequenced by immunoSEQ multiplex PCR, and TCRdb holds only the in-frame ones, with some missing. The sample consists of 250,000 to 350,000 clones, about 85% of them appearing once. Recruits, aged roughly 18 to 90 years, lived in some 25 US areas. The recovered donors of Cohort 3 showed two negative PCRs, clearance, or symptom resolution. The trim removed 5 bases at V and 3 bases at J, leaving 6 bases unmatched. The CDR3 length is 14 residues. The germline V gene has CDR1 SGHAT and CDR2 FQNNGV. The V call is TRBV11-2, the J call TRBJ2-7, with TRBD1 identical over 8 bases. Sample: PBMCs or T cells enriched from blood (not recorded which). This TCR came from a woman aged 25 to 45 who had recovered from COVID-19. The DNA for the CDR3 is TGTGCCAGCAGCCCCCTGACAGGGGTCTACGAGCAGTACTTC. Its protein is CASSPLTGVYEQYF.